The sequence of this TCR beta chain was determined in a study of preoperative IRX-2 immunotherapy in early breast cancer. Treatment described: preoperative locoregional IRX-2 cytokine immunotherapy. Sequencing was performed with immunoSEQ multiplex PCR; in TCRdb, only in-frame clones are kept and a portion is missing. The data hold around 24,000 clones, with around 75% observed a single time. CDR1 and CDR2 from the germline V gene are LNHDA and SQIVND (reference sequence). CDR3 length equals 13 residues. Trimming stripped 5 bases from V and 6 bases from J, with 10 bases between. This clonotype was obtained from a human donor with breast cancer. The J gene is TRBJ2-2, the V gene TRBV19; no clear D. Sequenced here: lymph node tissue, sampled after IRX-2 immunotherapy. The CDR3: CASSPFSAGELFF. CDR3 in DNA: TGTGCCAGTAGTCCCTTTTCAGCCGGGGAGCTGTTTTTT. Together with reference TRBV19 and TRBJ2-2, the CDR3 gives the full variable domain: DGGITQSPKYLFRKEGQNVTLSCEQNLNHDAMYWYRQDPGQGLRLIYYSQIVNDFQKGDIAEGYSVSREKKESFPLTVTSAQKNPTAFYLCASSPFSAGELFFGEGSRLTVL.